This entry lists 21 T cell receptor beta chains sequenced from one sample in a study of T-cell reconstitution after alpha-beta-depleted transplantation in children (TCRdb year 2016). Library preparation employed PCR. Sequencing took place on an Illumina HiSeq 2500. TCR libraries were prepared with molecular barcoding, using unique molecular identifiers to normalize TCRbeta repertoire quantification. TCRdb trimmed public reads at Q25 via fastp, called clones via MiXCR and kept in-frame beta chains. A single entry per CDR3 protein holds the most common genes and DNA from its merged rows. The sample includes about 260,000 distinct CDR3 sequences, with less than 9% observed a single time. Clones ranked in the top ten supply about 6.4% of the sample. In light of the paper, this sample's treatment or condition label describes: allogeneic hematopoietic cell transplantation with graft depleted of TCRalphabeta T cells and CD19 B cells.

The sample consisted of PBMCs, mostly from graft donor cells, taken 180 days after TCRalphabeta/CD19-depleted stem cell transplant. Source of these receptors: a male patient aged 10-17 years who had a stem cell transplant for acute lymphoblastic leukemia, so the T cells may come from the graft donor.

This clonotype was detected many times. The chain is built from TRBV6-5 and TRBJ1-1, with D possibly being TRBD1 (5 bases). Germline V lookup: CDR1 MNHEY, CDR2 SVGAGI. Trimming took 1 base from V and 6 from J, leaving 18 bases between them. The CDR3 sequence is 16 residues long. The DNA of the CDR3 is TGTGCCAGCAGTTACTTCCCCCCCAGGGTCGGATCTGAAGCTTTCTTT. Protein sequence: CASSYFPPRVGSEAFF.

This clonotype was observed at least ten times. For the CDR3, the DNA is TGTGCCAGCAGACTCGGGACTAGCGGGAACACGCAGTATTTT. It specifies CASRLGTSGNTQYF. The chain employs TRBV28 and TRBJ2-3; 13 positions match TRBD2. Germline assignment: CDR1 MDHEN and CDR2 SYDVKM. This CDR3 is built from 14 residues. V dropped 6 bases and J dropped 9; count of bases not matched to a gene: 6. The full variable domain, rest sourced from reference TRBV28 and TRBJ2-3, is DVKVTQSSRYLVKRTGEKVFLECVQDMDHENMFWYRQDPGLGLRLIYFSYDVKMKEKGDIPEGYSVSREKKERFSLILESASTNQTSMYLCASRLGTSGNTQYFGPGTRLTVL.

This clonotype was seen repeatedly, ten times or more. The CDR3 nucleotides read TGTGCCAGCAGCTTAGGCGGGACTAGACAGGCAGATACGCAGTATTTT. Encoded protein: CASSLGGTRQADTQYF. V gene TRBV7-9 combines with J gene TRBJ2-3, with TRBD2 matching over 8 bases. This CDR3 has 16 amino acids. V lost 1 base to trimming and J lost 4 bases; unmatched junction nucleotides: 7. Germline V gives CDR1 SEHNR, CDR2 FQNEAQ (reference sequence).

The J gene is TRBJ1-5, the V gene TRBV5-4; D remains ambiguous. The V gene's germline CDR1 is SGHNT and CDR2 YYREEE (reference sequence). V was trimmed by 4 bases and J by 2 bases, leaving 10 bases between them. The CDR3 has 14 residues. The CDR3 spells CASSPTPGNQPQHF. The CDR3 nucleotides read TGTGCCAGCAGCCCTACCCCCGGCAATCAGCCCCAGCATTTT.

V is TRBV19 and J is TRBJ2-5, with 8 bases lining up with TRBD1. From germline, CDR1 is LNHDA and CDR2 SQIVND (reference sequence). The trim removed 6 bases at V and 3 bases at J, leaving 6 bases unmatched. The CDR3 extends over 14 amino acids. The CDR3 here is CASRGRGPEETQYF. The CDR3 coding sequence is TGTGCCAGTAGAGGCAGGGGGCCGGAAGAGACCCAGTACTTC. The variable domain in full, completed from reference TRBV19 and TRBJ2-5, reads DGGITQSPKYLFRKEGQNVTLSCEQNLNHDAMYWYRQDPGQGLRLIYYSQIVNDFQKGDIAEGYSVSREKKESFPLTVTSAQKNPTAFYLCASRGRGPEETQYFGPGTRLLVL.

Many counts were recorded for this clonotype. The CDR3 region is CASSLEVGLVWPQHF. CDR3 nucleotide sequence: TGTGCCAGCAGCTTGGAAGTGGGGCTGGTTTGGCCCCAGCATTTT. The chain combines TRBV5-5 with TRBJ1-5, with TRBD1 as a possible D gene (5 bases). CDR3 size: 15 residues. Per the germline V gene, CDR1 is SGHKS and CDR2 is YYEKEE (reference sequence). With 0 bases removed from V and 9 bases from J, the gap between germline ends came to 16 bases.

V is TRBV19 and J is TRBJ2-4; D might be TRBD2 (5 bases). CDR3 length: 13 amino acids. V lost 3 bases and J lost 7, with 10 bases in between. Germline CDR1 and CDR2: LNHDA and SQIVND (reference sequence). The CDR3 coding sequence is TGTGCCAGTAGTATTGGTTCGGGGAACATTCAGTACTTC. Its protein is CASSIGSGNIQYF.

This clonotype was observed at least ten times. The chain has TRBV11-2 and TRBJ2-3; perhaps TRBD2 as D (6 bases). The CDR3 is 16 residues long. Deletions cut 5 bases from V and 1 base from J, with 16 bases between. Germline V gene sequence: CDR1 SGHAT, CDR2 FQNNGV. For the CDR3, the DNA is TGTGCCAGCAGCGCCCAGGAGGGTCTCGGCACAGATACGCAGTATTTT. Its protein product is CASSAQEGLGTDTQYF. The whole variable domain, remainder taken from reference TRBV11-2 and TRBJ2-3, is EAGVAQSPRYKIIEKRQSVAFWCNPISGHATLYWYQQILGQGPKLLIQFQNNGVVDDSQLPKDRFSAERLKGVDSTLKIQPAKLEDSAVYLCASSAQEGLGTDTQYFGPGTRLTVL.

Many counts were recorded for this clonotype. The chain recombines TRBV12-3 or TRBV12-4 with TRBJ1-2; D remains unclear. V lost 6 bases and J lost 1, with 12 bases in between. The CDR3 loop spans 14 amino acids. CDR3 nucleotides: TGTGCCAGCAGATCAGAATATGGTAACTATGGCTACACCTTC. It translates to CASRSEYGNYGYTF.

This clonotype appeared many times. This rearrangement joins TRBV20-1 to TRBJ1-1, with a weak D call TRBD1 (5 bases). CDR1 is DFQATT and CDR2 is SNEGSKA in the germline V gene (reference sequence). Trimming took 3 bases from V and 6 from J, leaving 11 bases between them. The CDR3 is 12 residues long. The CDR3 DNA is TGCAGTGCTAGCCCGGGGGGGTCTGAAGCTTTCTTT. Encoded protein: CSASPGGSEAFF.

This clonotype came up many times. The gene calls are TRBV4-1 and TRBJ2-7, with a tentative D call TRBD2 (5 bases). The CDR3 length is 14 residues. Per germline, CDR1 MGHRA and CDR2 YSYEKL. V was clipped by 0 bases and J by 5 bases, with 11 bases between them. The CDR3 region has the DNA TGCGCCAGCAGCCAAGAGAAAGCGCGGGACGAGCAGTACTTC. The encoded protein is CASSQEKARDEQYF.

This clonotype was counted at least ten times. The J gene is TRBJ1-1, the V gene TRBV3-1, with 12 nucleotides matching TRBD1. The CDR3 covers 14 residues. CDR1 LGHDT and CDR2 YNNKEL come from the germline V gene (reference sequence). V lost 5 bases, J lost 12 bases, and 10 bases stayed unmatched. The CDR3 protein is CASSKAGTGGQSFF. The CDR3 DNA reads as TGTGCCAGCAGCAAAGCCGGGACAGGGGGCCAGTCTTTCTTT.

This clonotype was counted ten times or more. V gene TRBV6-2 or TRBV6-3 combines with J gene TRBJ2-7, with D possibly called TRBD1 or TRBD2 (5 bases each). The CDR3 spans 15 residues. Trimming pared 2 bases from V and 2 bases from J, leaving 13 bases between. Germline assignment: CDR1 MNHEY and CDR2 SVGEGT. This CDR3 is CASSYVGTSPYEQYF. The DNA for the CDR3 is TGTGCCAGCAGTTACGTCGGGACGTCTCCCTACGAGCAGTACTTC.

This clonotype appeared many times. The chain links TRBV4-2 to TRBJ2-7; 7 nucleotides align to TRBD1. CDR1 is LGHNA and CDR2 is YNFKEQ in the germline V gene. The CDR3 runs 14 residues. V was clipped by 4 bases and J by 4 bases; unmatched bases: 7. The CDR3 spells CASSRPGQSYEQYF. CDR3 DNA sequence: TGTGCCAGCAGCCGCCCGGGACAGTCTTACGAGCAGTACTTC.

This clonotype was seen ten or more times. The V gene is TRBV4-1, the J gene TRBJ1-5, with a weak D call TRBD1 (5 bases). The germline gives CDR1 MGHRA, CDR2 YSYEKL. The CDR3 extends over 14 amino acids. V gave up 0 bases and J gave up 6 bases, with 9 bases separating them. This CDR3 is CASSQDGAAQPQHF. As DNA, the CDR3 is TGCGCCAGCAGCCAAGACGGGGCGGCTCAGCCCCAGCATTTT.

The chain recombines TRBV6-5 with TRBJ2-7; 10 nucleotides match TRBD2. The trim removed 5 bases at V and 6 bases at J, leaving 7 bases unmatched. The germline gives CDR1 MNHEY, CDR2 SVGAGI. This CDR3 contains 14 residues. The DNA of the CDR3 is TGTGCCAGCAGTCGAGCTAGCGGGGGTGGCGAGCAGTACTTC. The encoded protein is CASSRASGGGEQYF.

V gene TRBV7-2 combines with J gene TRBJ2-3; weak D call: TRBD2 (6 bases). This CDR3 is 13 amino acids long. V lost 8 bases and J 6 bases, leaving 15 bases between the germline ends. Per germline, CDR1 SGHTA and CDR2 FQGNSA. The CDR3 region is CASGPGDQDTQYF. For the CDR3, the DNA is TGTGCCAGCGGACCGGGGGACCAGGATACGCAGTATTTT.

At least ten counts were recorded for this clonotype. This rearrangement joins TRBV2 to TRBJ2-2; TRBD1 aligns across 10 bases. This CDR3 is 15 amino acids long. Germline V gene lookup returns CDR1 SNHLY and CDR2 FYNNEI. J was trimmed by 7 bases and V by 2 bases; bases with no gene match: 4. The CDR3 sequence: CASSELGTGVGELFF. The CDR3 DNA reads TGTGCCAGCAGTGAATTAGGGACAGGGGTCGGGGAGCTGTTTTTT.

V is TRBV19 and J is TRBJ2-6, with 8 bases aligning to TRBD1. This CDR3 is 16 amino acids long. V gave up 4 bases and J gave up 2 bases; unmatched junction bases: 4. Germline-derived CDR1 and CDR2 are LNHDA and SQIVND (reference sequence). Written as DNA, the CDR3 is TGTGCCAGTAGTAGGCAGGGGGCGGCTGGGGCCAACGTCCTGACTTTC. Residues: CASSRQGAAGANVLTF.

This clonotype showed up many times. This sequence joins TRBV29-1 and TRBJ2-7, with 7 nucleotides matching TRBD2. The CDR3 length is 13 residues. Germline assignment: CDR1 SQVTM and CDR2 ANQGSEA. The V segment lost 3 bases and the J segment 4 bases; nucleotides outside the gene matches: 6. CDR3 sequence reads: CSVDDGGTYEQYF. The CDR3 nucleotides read TGCAGCGTTGATGACGGGGGGACGTACGAGCAGTACTTC.

This clonotype was seen at least ten times. This CDR3 is CASRPRGGSHEQYF. CDR3 coding DNA: TGTGCCAGCAGGCCCAGGGGAGGGTCCCACGAGCAGTACTTC. The chain recombines TRBV7-8 with TRBJ2-7; weak D call: TRBD2 (7 bases). The CDR3 is 14 residues long. Germline V gene sequence: CDR1 SGHVS, CDR2 FQNEAQ. V was clipped by 6 bases and J by 5 bases, with 17 bases between them.